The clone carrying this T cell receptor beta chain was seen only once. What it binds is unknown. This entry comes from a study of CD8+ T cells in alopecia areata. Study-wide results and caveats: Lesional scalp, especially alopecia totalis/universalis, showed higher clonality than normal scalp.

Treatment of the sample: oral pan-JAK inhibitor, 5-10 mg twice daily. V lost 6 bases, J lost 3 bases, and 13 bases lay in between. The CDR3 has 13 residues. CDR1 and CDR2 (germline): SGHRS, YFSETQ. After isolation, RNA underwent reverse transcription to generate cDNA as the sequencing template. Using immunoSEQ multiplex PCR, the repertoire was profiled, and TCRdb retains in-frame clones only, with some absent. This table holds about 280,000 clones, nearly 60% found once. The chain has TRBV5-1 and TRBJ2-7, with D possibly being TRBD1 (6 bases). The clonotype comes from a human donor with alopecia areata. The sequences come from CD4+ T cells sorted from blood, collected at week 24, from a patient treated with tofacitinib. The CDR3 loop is CASNPQGGYEQYF. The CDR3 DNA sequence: TGCGCCAGCAATCCACAGGGTGGCTACGAGCAGTACTTC. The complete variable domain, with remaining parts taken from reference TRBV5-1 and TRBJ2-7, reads KAGVTQTPRYLIKTRGQQVTLSCSPISGHRSVSWYQQTPGQGLQFLFEYFSETQRNKGNFPGRFSGRQFSNSRSEMNVSTLELGDSALYLCASNPQGGYEQYFGPGTRLTVT.